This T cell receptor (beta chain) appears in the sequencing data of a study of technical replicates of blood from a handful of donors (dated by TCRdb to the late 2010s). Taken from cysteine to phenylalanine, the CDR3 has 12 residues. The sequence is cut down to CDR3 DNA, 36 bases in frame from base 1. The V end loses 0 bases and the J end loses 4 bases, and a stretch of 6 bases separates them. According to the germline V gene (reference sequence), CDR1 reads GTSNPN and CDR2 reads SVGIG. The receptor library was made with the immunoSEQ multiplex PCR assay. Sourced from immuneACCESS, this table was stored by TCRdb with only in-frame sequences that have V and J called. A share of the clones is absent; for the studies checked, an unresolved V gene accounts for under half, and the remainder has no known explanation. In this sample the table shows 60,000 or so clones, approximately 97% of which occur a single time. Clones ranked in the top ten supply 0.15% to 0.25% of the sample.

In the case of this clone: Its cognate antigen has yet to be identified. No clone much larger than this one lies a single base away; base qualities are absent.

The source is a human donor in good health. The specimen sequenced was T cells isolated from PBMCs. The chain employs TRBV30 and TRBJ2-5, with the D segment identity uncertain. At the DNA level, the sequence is TGTGCCTGGAGTGTACTCGGAGAGACCCAGTACTTC. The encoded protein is CAWSVLGETQYF.